This record looks at one T cell receptor (beta chain) sequence and its context. The V and J ends lost 4 bases and 3 bases respectively, with 10 bases between them. The CDR3 totals 13 residues. Germline V gives CDR1 WSHSY, CDR2 SAAADI. This entry belongs to a study of blood T cell repertoires in COVID-19. Looking at the study overall: The United States, Italy and Spain provided the acute and convalescent COVID-19 samples. Sources were T cells, B-cell-depleted T cells, or PBMCs; the material itself was cDNA or gDNA.

Only in-frame clones appear in the TCRdb table, and some are missing; sequencing was by immunoSEQ multiplex PCR. The table lists under 200,000 clones, about 90% of them singletons. The J gene is TRBJ2-7, the V gene TRBV10-2; D is uncertain. Sequenced: peripheral blood. The TCR comes from a man aged 40-55 years with active or convalescent COVID-19. CDR3 loop: CASSVRPDYEQYF. DNA of the CDR3: TGCGCCAGCAGTGTGCGCCCCGACTACGAGCAGTACTTC.